This T cell receptor beta chain is from a study of cytomegalovirus exposure and HLA in healthy donors. Study-level results: Specificity of a few CMV-associated chains for CMV antigens was verified in vitro.

Primers for the PCR totalled 60 Vbeta and 13 Jbeta. Profiled with immunoSEQ multiplex PCR; TCRdb holds only in-frame clones, not every one. The sample has under 200,000 clones; around 80% are singletons. The CDR3 contains 14 residues. The V gene's germline CDR1 is MGHRA and CDR2 YSYEKL. A word on this clone: Its antigen is currently unknown.

The chain is built from TRBV4-1 and TRBJ2-5; D possibly corresponds to TRBD2 (5 bases). The J call may be faulty, since TRBJ2-7 better matches the DNA end. The sample comprised PBMCs. This sequence originates from a woman aged 50 to 60 in good health and CMV-seronegative. The CDR3 DNA sequence: TGCGCCAGCAGCCGAGGGAGTCTATCCTACGAGCAGTACTTC. Its translation is CASSRGSLSYEQYF.